Each of the 22 T cell receptor beta chains below was sequenced from the same sample in a study of blood T cells in healthy people across ages. Combining a sample-barcoded 5' primer with a J-beta primer mix, a second PCR ran for about 7 to 11 cycles. From the 5' RACE reads, TCRdb called clonotypes with MiXCR, one entry per CDR3 protein. In the table there are hundreds of thousands of distinct CDR3 sequences, around 28% of which are singletons. Sequencing input: blood. The receptors shown here come from a woman at least 80 years old in good health.

On this clonotype itself: A much larger clone lies a single base off, so this may be a read error. The CDR3 ends on some other residue instead of the conserved phenylalanine or tryptophan, so this is likely a read error. No DNA is shown, since the ends of the CDR3 on it are uncertain; the CDR3 is the one TCRdb lists. The chain is built from TRBV21-1 and TRBJ2-5. TRBV21-1 is listed as a pseudogene. A total of 18 residues make up the CDR3, ends included. This CDR3 is CASSKLVRVLRHQETQYV.

This clonotype came up many times. The chain carries TRBV25-1 and TRBJ2-6, with TRBD1 identical over 7 bases. J was trimmed by 0 bases and V by 2 bases; bases with no gene match: 7. The V gene's germline CDR1 is MGHDK and CDR2 SYGVNS. This CDR3 comprises 18 residues. As DNA, the CDR3 is TGTGCCAGCAGTGAAGGGACAGTCTTTAGCTCTGGGGCCAACGTCCTGACTTTC. The encoded protein is CASSEGTVFSSGANVLTF.

Ten or more counts support this clonotype. The J gene is TRBJ2-5, the V gene TRBV20-1; TRBD2 matches at 10 bases. In germline, CDR1 is DFQATT, CDR2 SNEGSKA (reference sequence). The ends lost 1 base at V and 4 bases at J; junction bases unmatched: 9. This CDR3 spans 16 amino acids. This CDR3 reads CSARVERGGVGETQYF. The CDR3 nucleotides are TGCAGTGCTAGAGTTGAGCGGGGGGGCGTAGGAGAGACCCAGTACTTC.

This clonotype was recorded many times. This chain joins TRBV5-6 and TRBJ2-3; perhaps TRBD2 as D (7 bases). From germline, CDR1 is SGHDT and CDR2 YYEEEE. Trimming took 4 bases from V and 2 from J, leaving 11 bases between them. The CDR3 sequence is 14 residues long. DNA for the CDR3: TGTGCCAGCAGCCACGGGGGGCCCACAGATACGCAGTATTTT. The encoded protein is CASSHGGPTDTQYF.

On this clonotype itself: Compared with germline, one end of the junction differs, possibly owing to a read error. The rearrangement links TRBV4-3 to TRBJ1-2, with TRBD1 matching over 7 bases. The germline CDR1 and CDR2 sequences are LGHNA and YSLEER. The CDR3 loop spans 19 amino acids. CDR3 sequence (DNA): TGCGCCAGCGGCCAAGAGGGGAGCACCGGACAGGCCCCCCTCTATGGCTACACCTTC. Protein product: CASGQEGSTGQAPLYGYTF.

The V and J genes are TRBV6-5 and TRBJ2-2; 10 bases match TRBD2. After removal of 7 bases from V and 4 bases from J, the junction contained 6 bases not matched to a gene. From germline, CDR1 is MNHEY and CDR2 SVGAGI. CDR3 size: 15 residues. The CDR3 DNA sequence: TGTGCCAGCAACCCCTTAGCGGGGGGCACCGGGGAGCTGTTTTTT. Translation gives CASNPLAGGTGELFF.

The gene calls are TRBV19 and TRBJ1-1; D is uncertain. The CDR3 totals 16 residues. The V gene lost 4 bases and the J gene lost 0 bases, with 15 bases spanning the gap. Germline CDR1 LNHDA, CDR2 SQIVND (reference sequence). CDR3 loop: CASSTTAGSLNTEAFF. The DNA of the CDR3 is TGTGCCAGTAGTACCACGGCGGGCAGTCTGAACACTGAAGCTTTCTTT.

The chain carries TRBV10-2 and TRBJ2-7; D is uncertain. Between the trimmed V and J ends, which lost 2 bases and 6 bases, there was a span of 11 bases. Germline CDR1 reads WSHSY; CDR2 reads SAAADI. This CDR3 has 13 amino acids. The CDR3 reads CASSEVGKSEQYF. The CDR3 region has the DNA TGCGCCAGCAGTGAGGTAGGGAAAAGCGAGCAGTACTTC.

This clonotype was recorded many times. The V and J genes are TRBV7-9 and TRBJ2-1; TRBD2 agrees at 7 bases. Germline-derived CDR1 and CDR2 are SEHNR and FQNEAQ (reference sequence). This CDR3 has 15 amino acids. With V trimmed by 6 bases and J by 4 bases, 9 bases remained unmatched. CDR3 DNA sequence: TGTGCCAGCAGACCAAGCGGGGTCCCTTACAATGAGCAGTTCTTC. This encodes CASRPSGVPYNEQFF. The whole variable domain, remainder taken from reference TRBV7-9 and TRBJ2-1, is DTGVSQNPRHKITKRGQNVTFRCDPISEHNRLYWYRQTLGQGPEFLTYFQNEAQLEKSRLLSDRFSAERPKGSFSTLEIQRTEQGDSAMYLCASRPSGVPYNEQFFGPGTRLTVL.

The chain joins TRBV2 to TRBJ2-7; TRBD2 aligns across 14 bases. The last part of the DNA fits TRBJ2-5 better; the J call may be wrong. There are 15 residues in the CDR3. CDR1 and CDR2 from the germline V gene are SNHLY and FYNNEI. The CDR3 region is CASSRTSGGIETQYF. DNA of the CDR3: TGTGCCAGCAGTAGGACTAGCGGGGGGATCGAGACCCAGTACTTC.

This clonotype was counted many times. The chain joins TRBV5-1 to TRBJ2-1; D is perhaps TRBD2 (6 bases). The CDR3 is 14 amino acids. The ends were cut back, 4 bases at V and 8 bases at J, with 16 bases in the middle. The germline V gene encodes CDR1 SGHRS and CDR2 YFSETQ. The CDR3 here is CASSPQGGFYEQFF. The CDR3 region has the DNA TGCGCCAGCAGCCCTCAGGGAGGATTCTATGAGCAGTTCTTC.

Details on this clonotype: Germline and junction disagree at one end, which may indicate a read error. The chain links TRBV20-1 to TRBJ2-1; 12 bases line up with TRBD2. The germline gives CDR1 DFQATT, CDR2 SNEGSKA (reference sequence). This CDR3 has 16 residues. Here the CDR3 reads CSARMPTSGGRSERFF. CDR3 in DNA: TGCAGTGCCCGGATGCCCACTAGCGGGGGGAGGAGTGAGCGGTTCTTC.

The rearrangement links TRBV7-2 to TRBJ1-2; 9 bases align to TRBD1. CDR1 and CDR2 from the germline V gene are SGHTA and FQGNSA. CDR3 length equals 15 residues. V dropped 5 bases and J dropped 6; count of bases not matched to a gene: 10. CDR3 in DNA: TGTGCCAGCAGCACAAAGACAGGGGGTTCAGATGGCTACACCTTC. Its protein is CASSTKTGGSDGYTF.

This chain links TRBV20-1 with TRBJ1-6, with D possibly being TRBD1 (5 bases). The CDR3 is made up of 15 amino acids. Per the germline V gene, CDR1 is DFQATT and CDR2 is SNEGSKA (reference sequence). Between the trimmed V and J ends, which lost 1 base and 6 bases, there was a span of 13 bases. For the CDR3, the DNA is TGCAGTGCTAGAGGGGCAGGGAGTAGTAATTCACCCCTCCACTTT. Its protein product is CSARGAGSSNSPLHF.

This clonotype was picked up many times. A read error is possible here, since a much larger clone lies one base away. The chain links TRBV12-3 or TRBV12-4 to TRBJ2-7; 10 nucleotides align to TRBD1. CDR3 length: 13 residues. The trim removed 6 bases at V and 6 bases at J, leaving 5 bases unmatched. The CDR3 here is CASRPDRGGEQYF. CDR3 nucleotides: TGTGCCAGCAGACCGGACAGGGGGGGCGAGCAGTACTTC.

This clonotype was counted ten times or more. The chain employs TRBV4-1 and TRBJ2-7; possible D gene TRBD2, 6 bases. The CDR3 is 14 amino acids. Germline lookup yields CDR1 MGHRA and CDR2 YSYEKL. The V end lost 0 bases, the J end lost 6 bases, and 12 bases lay between the germline ends. The DNA for the CDR3 is TGCGCCAGCAGCCAAGACCGCATCGGGGGCGAGCAGTACTTC. Protein product: CASSQDRIGGEQYF.

This clonotype has at least ten counts. The gene calls are TRBV20-1 and TRBJ2-5; D possibly corresponds to TRBD2 (5 bases). The V and J ends lost 3 bases and 7 bases respectively, with 18 bases between them. The germline V gene encodes CDR1 DFQATT and CDR2 SNEGSKA (reference sequence). The CDR3 extends over 14 amino acids. The CDR3 here is CSASHKRRTGTQYF. The CDR3 nucleotides read TGCAGTGCTAGCCACAAAAGGAGGACGGGGACCCAGTACTTC.

V is TRBV10-3 and J is TRBJ1-4; D is possibly TRBD1 (5 bases). Trimming left V 0 bases short and J 6 bases short, with 14 bases between. Germline CDR1 is ENHRY and CDR2 is SYGVKD. This CDR3 is 16 amino acids long. The CDR3 loop reads CAISESPAGGYEKLFF. Here the CDR3 DNA reads TGTGCCATCAGTGAGTCTCCGGCCGGGGGGTATGAAAAACTGTTTTTT.

This clonotype was seen more than once but under ten times. CDR3 sequence: CSADVTGTGYGYTF. Written as DNA, the CDR3 is TGCAGTGCTGATGTGACCGGGACAGGGTACGGCTACACCTTC. The gene calls are TRBV20-1 and TRBJ1-2, with 9 bases identical to TRBD1. The germline CDR1 and CDR2 sequences are DFQATT and SNEGSKA (reference sequence). This CDR3 has 14 residues. Losses at the gene ends were 5 bases for V and 8 bases for J; bases not matched to a gene: 12.

This clonotype appeared a few times. A read error may account for a junction end that differs from germline. The chain uses TRBV5-1 and TRBJ2-6, with D possibly being TRBD1 (6 bases). The CDR3 runs to 13 residues. The germline CDR1 and CDR2 sequences are SGHRS and YFSETQ. CDR3 region: CASTKPGANVRTF. For the CDR3, the DNA is TGCGCCAGCACCAAACCAGGGGCCAACGTCCGGACTTTC.

In this sample, this clonotype turned up many times. The CDR3 protein is CASSLDTSSNYGYTF. The CDR3 DNA reads as TGCGCCAGCAGCTTGGACACTTCCTCTAACTATGGCTACACCTTC. The chain carries TRBV5-1 and TRBJ1-2, with D hard to call. V was clipped by 0 bases and J by 0 bases, with 9 bases between them. Germline values: CDR1 SGHRS, CDR2 YFSETQ. The CDR3 consists of 15 residues.

The CDR3, as DNA: TGTGCCAGCAGCACCCTAGCTTATGACACCGGGGAGCTGTTTTTT. It codes for CASSTLAYDTGELFF. The chain combines TRBV6-2 or TRBV6-3 with TRBJ2-2; possibly TRBD2 for D (5 bases). The CDR3 contains 15 residues. V lost 6 bases, J lost 3 bases, and 14 bases lay in between. Germline assignment: CDR1 MNHEY and CDR2 SVGEGT.